This record concerns one T cell receptor beta chain sequence. Its antigen is unidentified. Participating donors were healthy, HIV-negative adults free of recent acute infections or vaccinations. Memory CD4+ cells were the fraction left after CD45RA+ naive selection. V was clipped by 3 bases and J by 2 bases, with 8 bases between them. CDR1 is SEHNR and CDR2 is FQNEAQ in the germline V gene (reference sequence). The CDR3 is 13 residues long. Replicate PCRs for sorted subsets used about 200 ng DNA; this equaled around 28,000 T cell genomes. Repertoires were generated with immunoSEQ multiplex PCR, while TCRdb's copy carries only in-frame clones and drops some. The sample has 2 million to 2.5 million clones, 93% seen once. This entry comes from a study of shared clonotypes between healthy human individuals. Findings of the study overall: Memory subsets had estimated richness that was generally smaller than that of naive subsets.

V is TRBV7-9 and J is TRBJ2-7; D possibly corresponds to TRBD1 (5 bases). This receptor was identified in a man between 18 and 29 years old in good health. Some clones in this sample may be carry-over from other donors' samples. Sequenced sample: naive CD4+ T cells from PBMCs. As for subset: CD45RA+ positively selected. CDR3 nucleotide sequence: TGTGCCAGCAGCTTTTGGGGCGCCTACGAGCAGTACTTC. It translates to CASSFWGAYEQYF.